This T cell receptor (beta chain) was retrieved from a study of T cell responses to AZD1222 COVID-19 vaccine (dated by TCRdb to about 2021). With regard to the full study: A total of 230 to 250 trial participants underwent TCR sequencing, of whom 207 received two doses of AZD1222 and about 26 received two doses of the MenACWY control vaccine. Trial participants were enrolled into age subgroups of 18-55, 56-69 and 70-plus years, which contained around 150, 29 and 61 TCR-sequenced participants, respectively.

Spanning cysteine to phenylalanine, the CDR3 consists of 16 amino acids. The DNA shown is the 48-base CDR3, in frame from base 1. Taken from the germline V gene, the CDR1 and CDR2 loops are MGHRA and YSYEKL. V gives up 1 base and J gives up 5 bases, and the segment between their germline ends measures 14 bases. The CDR3 regions of human TCRbeta chains were analyzed by immunosequencing. The authors' analysis ran thus. TCRs in the repertoires were matched against a reference library of SARS-CoV-2-specific TCRs that had been generated with the MIRA antigen-specificity platform. Breadth meant the fraction of unique TCRs that were SARS-CoV-2-associated, whereas depth meant the fraction of total T cells that were SARS-CoV-2-associated. Each spike-specific TCR was assigned to its reactive spike region and to a CD4 or CD8 class using the MIRA data. Log10-transformed breadth and depth values were compared by one-way ANOVA with Sidak's multiple comparisons tests. In its TCRdb copy, this immuneACCESS table keeps in-frame sequences only and misses some clones. Where compared with another copy, unresolved V genes explain less than half of these, and the others have no known cause. V, J and clone size reflect that table, while D and trimming were determined from the DNA. This sample comprises 100,000 to 150,000 clones, around 89% of them detected only once. The ten largest clones add up to 11% of the sample.

Paper-wide results and their limitations: Participants were mostly white British and included more females than males, and it was suggested by the authors that clonal diversity may have been underestimated. No day 14 peak-response samples were available, so repertoires were characterized only after the peak T cell response. A significant rise in spike-specific TCR breadth and depth was observed after two AZD1222 doses relative to day 0 and relative to MenACWY recipients. The vaccine-associated CD4 TCRs covered the entire spike protein, and the dominant responses fell in regions 160-218 and 743-854. In the small 56-69-year group, the increase in depth fell short of significance, most likely because of low power. Conclusions about previously exposed vaccinees were limited because only six or seven AZD1222 recipients were SARS-CoV-2 seropositive at baseline. Nearly half of unique spike-specific TCRs reportedly recognized epitopes outside regions mutated in the B.1.351 and B.1.1.7 variants.

The time point label corresponds to: baseline before first vaccination. This specimen's treatment or condition label, per the study, means: meningococcal conjugate vaccine given as trial control. Samples from vaccinated people were obtained from the UK trials COV001 and COV002, which included a single-blind randomized controlled phase 2/3 trial of AZD1222 (ChAdOx1 nCoV-19) in healthy adults. For TCRbeta chain sequencing, PBMC samples from trial participants were taken at day 0 and at day 28 after the second dose. Worth noting for this clone: What this receptor recognizes is not known. The sample holds no much larger clone one base away, and base qualities are not on file.

The origin of this receptor is an adult in good health. Recombination connected TRBV4-1 to TRBJ1-4; a tentative D call is TRBD1 (5 bases match). The input for sequencing was peripheral blood, taken on day 0 of MenACWY control vaccination. Read as DNA, the sequence is TGCGCCAGCAGCCAAGGGACGAGACAGACCAATGAAAAACTGTTTTTT. This yields the protein CASSQGTRQTNEKLFF.